This passage covers 27 T cell receptor beta chains from one sample sequenced in a study of CD8 T cells in ankylosing spondylitis. One entry per CDR3 protein results from TCRdb running MiXCR on the 5' RACE reads. Seen here are 100,000 to 150,000 distinct CDR3 sequences, approximately 10% observed once, and the top ten hold less than 5%. Sequenced sample: blood, either unsorted or a sorted T cell fraction (not recorded which). These receptors originate from a female donor with ankylosing spondylitis or in good health (not recorded which).

This clonotype was counted at least ten times. V and J are TRBV7-9 and TRBJ2-7; D ambiguous. Deletions cut 2 bases from V and 2 bases from J, with 7 bases between. From germline, CDR1 is SEHNR and CDR2 FQNEAQ (reference sequence). The CDR3 spans 13 residues. The CDR3 here is CASSLYPPYEQYF. The CDR3 DNA is TGTGCCAGCAGCTTATATCCCCCCTACGAGCAGTACTTC. Together with reference TRBV7-9 and TRBJ2-7, the CDR3 gives the full variable domain: DTGVSQNPRHKITKRGQNVTFRCDPISEHNRLYWYRQTLGQGPEFLTYFQNEAQLEKSRLLSDRFSAERPKGSFSTLEIQRTEQGDSAMYLCASSLYPPYEQYFGPGTRLTVT.

This clonotype was seen many times. The chain joins TRBV20-1 to TRBJ2-5; 8 nucleotides agree with TRBD2. The germline V gene has CDR1 DFQATT and CDR2 SNEGSKA (reference sequence). With V trimmed by 0 bases and J by 4 bases, 7 bases remained unmatched. CDR3 length: 15 residues. CDR3 sequence (DNA): TGCAGTGCTAGAGATCGCGAGCGGGAGTTAGAGACCCAGTACTTC. This translates into CSARDRERELETQYF.

This clonotype was observed many times. The chain carries TRBV5-1 and TRBJ2-7; weak D call: TRBD1 (5 bases). Trimming took off 2 bases at V and 0 bases at J, with 18 bases between the two ends. The CDR3 is made up of 17 amino acids. CDR1 and CDR2 (germline): SGHRS, YFSETQ. The chain's CDR3 is CASSLRLLSRDSYEQYF. Here the CDR3 DNA reads TGCGCCAGCAGCTTAAGGCTTCTGTCCAGGGACTCCTACGAGCAGTACTTC.

This clonotype was seen repeatedly, ten times or more. The J gene is TRBJ2-3, the V gene TRBV20-1; 9 bases are shared with TRBD2. V trimming: 3 bases; J trimming: 7 bases; junction bases outside the gene matches: 5. Germline values: CDR1 DFQATT, CDR2 SNEGSKA (reference sequence). CDR3 length: 13 amino acids. The DNA of the CDR3 is TGCAGTGCTAGCCAGCGGGGGGCTAATACGCAGTATTTT. As protein: CSASQRGANTQYF.

This clonotype was recorded at least ten times. The chain combines TRBV7-9 with TRBJ2-7, with D possibly being TRBD2 (5 bases). Germline V gives CDR1 SEHNR, CDR2 FQNEAQ (reference sequence). The CDR3 totals 13 residues. The germline V and J ends were trimmed by 3 bases and 3 bases, with 9 bases remaining between them. CDR3 nucleotides: TGTGCCAGCAGCTTTCACGGGAACTACGAGCAGTACTTC. Protein product: CASSFHGNYEQYF.

The sample holds many counts of this clonotype. The CDR3 sequence: CATLAEPSYEQYF. CDR3 nucleotides: TGTGCCACTTTGGCGGAACCTTCCTACGAGCAGTACTTC. The chain joins TRBV10-3 to TRBJ2-7, with no clear D. The germline CDR1 and CDR2 sequences are ENHRY and SYGVKD. The CDR3 runs 13 residues. Trimming removed 10 bases at V and 1 base at J, with 14 bases between.

As regards this clonotype: This may be a read error, as it is one base from a much larger clone. This sequence joins TRBV12-3 or TRBV12-4 and TRBJ1-2, with a weak D call TRBD1 (5 bases). The CDR3 has 18 amino acids. CDR3: CAISLVLLRVSRDYGYTF. CDR3 nucleotides: TGTGCCATCAGTTTAGTACTTTTGAGGGTCAGCAGGGACTATGGCTACACCTTC.

This clonotype came up many times. The chain uses TRBV4-1 and TRBJ2-4; maybe TRBD2 (6 bases). The CDR3 length is 18 residues. Looked up from germline, CDR1 is MGHRA and CDR2 is YSYEKL. The germline V and J ends were trimmed by 1 base and 0 bases, with 16 bases remaining between them. CDR3 DNA sequence: TGCGCCAGCAGCCAAGGGAGAGTGGCGGGAATAGCCAAAAACATTCAGTACTTC. Protein product: CASSQGRVAGIAKNIQYF.

This clonotype was observed at least ten times. The chain joins TRBV30 to TRBJ1-2; D call uncertain. From germline, CDR1 is GTSNPN and CDR2 SVGIG (reference sequence). The CDR3 loop spans 12 amino acids. V was clipped by 5 bases and J by 0 bases, with 7 bases between them. The CDR3 region has the DNA TGTGCCTGGGCCATCACTAACTATGGCTACACCTTC. Translation gives CAWAITNYGYTF.

This clonotype was observed many times. This chain joins TRBV12-3 or TRBV12-4 and TRBJ1-6; D is ambiguous. V gave up 5 bases and J gave up 7 bases, with 12 bases separating them. This CDR3 contains 14 residues. The CDR3 region is CASSLRVKNSPLHF. For the CDR3, the DNA is TGTGCCAGCAGTCTTAGGGTTAAGAATTCACCCCTCCACTTT.

In its sample, this clonotype was seen many times. The chain couples TRBV24-1 to TRBJ2-1, with D uncertain. This CDR3 is 16 amino acids long. Germline V gene lookup returns CDR1 KGHDR and CDR2 SFDVKD. Trimming pared 4 bases from V and 2 bases from J, leaving 14 bases between. The CDR3 region has the DNA TGTGCCACCAGTGACCCTGGACCCACCGCCTACAATGAGCAGTTCTTC. It is translated as CATSDPGPTAYNEQFF.

At least ten counts were recorded for this clonotype. The V call is TRBV10-2, the J call TRBJ1-1; 7 bases fit TRBD1. The J segment lost 5 bases and the V segment lost 6 bases, leaving 6 bases of the junction unmatched. The CDR3 contains 13 residues. Germline V gene data show CDR1 as WSHSY and CDR2 as SAAADI. CDR3 in DNA: TGCGCCAGCAGGGACAGGCCGCGAACTGAAGCTTTCTTT. Its protein product is CASRDRPRTEAFF.

This clonotype was seen more than once but under ten times. As DNA, the CDR3 is TGTGCCAGCAGCGTACAAAGCGGGTATTATGGCTACACCTTC. It specifies CASSVQSGYYGYTF. The chain links TRBV2 to TRBJ1-2, with D unresolved. This CDR3 is 14 amino acids long. The V gene's germline CDR1 is SNHLY and CDR2 FYNNEI. V shed 6 bases and J shed 5 bases, with 16 bases lying between them. The variable domain in full, completed from reference TRBV2 and TRBJ1-2, reads EPEVTQTPSHQVTQMGQEVILRCVPISNHLYFYWYRQILGQKVEFLVSFYNNEISEKSEIFDDQFSVERPDGSNFTLKIRSTKLEDSAMYFCASSVQSGYYGYTFGSGTRLTVV.

In its sample, this clonotype was seen many times. The gene calls are TRBV9 and TRBJ2-1, with no clear D. CDR3 length: 11 residues. V lost 3 bases, J lost 8 bases, and 6 bases lay in between. Germline values: CDR1 SGDLS, CDR2 YYNGEE. CDR3 nucleotides: TGTGCCAGCAGCGAGGACGATGAGCAGTTCTTC. Amino acid sequence: CASSEDDEQFF.

The V gene is TRBV6-2 or TRBV6-3, the J gene TRBJ2-4; tentative D call: TRBD1 (6 bases). Germline V gene sequence: CDR1 MNHEY, CDR2 SVGEGT. Trimming removed 2 bases at V and 7 bases at J, with 21 bases between. This CDR3 contains 17 residues. CDR3 loop: CASSYARQGFGWNIQYF. The CDR3, as DNA: TGTGCCAGCAGTTACGCCCGCCAGGGGTTCGGGTGGAACATTCAGTACTTC.

This clonotype was seen many times. The chain employs TRBV5-1 and TRBJ2-2, with D unclear. This CDR3 region has 14 residues. The germline V gene has CDR1 SGHRS and CDR2 YFSETQ. V lost 3 bases, J lost 6 bases, and 12 bases lay in between. CDR3 amino acids: CASSSRNRPGELFF. The CDR3 DNA reads TGCGCCAGCAGCTCCCGTAATAGGCCCGGGGAGCTGTTTTTT.

This clonotype was counted at least ten times. This chain joins TRBV5-6 and TRBJ1-2, with a tentative D call TRBD1 (5 bases). V lost 1 base, J lost 8 bases, and 18 bases lay in between. Germline lookup yields CDR1 SGHDT and CDR2 YYEEEE. This CDR3 spans 15 amino acids. The DNA of the CDR3 is TGTGCCAGCAGCTTGATTAACAGGAAACTAGGAGGCTACACCTTC. It encodes CASSLINRKLGGYTF. The full variable domain, its missing parts supplied by reference TRBV5-6 and TRBJ1-2, is DAGVTQSPTHLIKTRGQQVTLRCSPKSGHDTVSWYQQALGQGPQFIFQYYEEEERQRGNFPDRFSGHQFPNYSSELNVNALLLGDSALYLCASSLINRKLGGYTFGSGTRLTVV.

At least ten counts were recorded for this clonotype. The chain uses TRBV29-1 and TRBJ2-1, with D possibly TRBD1 on 6 matching bases. The V gene's germline CDR1 is SQVTM and CDR2 ANQGSEA. V lost 4 bases and J 0 bases, leaving 7 bases between the germline ends. The CDR3 runs to 13 residues. This chain's CDR3 is CSVVDSSYNEQFF. The DNA of the CDR3 is TGCAGCGTTGTGGACAGCTCCTACAATGAGCAGTTCTTC.

The sample holds many counts of this clonotype. This chain uses TRBV7-9 with TRBJ2-3, with a possible D match to TRBD1 (5 bases). Germline V CDR1 and CDR2: SEHNR, FQNEAQ (reference sequence). Trimming took 5 bases from V and 4 from J, leaving 7 bases between them. This CDR3 comprises 12 residues. The CDR3 DNA is TGTGCCAGCAGCCGACAGTCAGATACGCAGTATTTT. Translated: CASSRQSDTQYF.

V is TRBV11-3 and J is TRBJ2-1; 8 nucleotides align to TRBD2. V lost 2 bases and J lost 4; bases outside the gene matches: 7. The CDR3 spans 16 residues. Germline CDR1 and CDR2: SGHNT and YENEEA. Here the CDR3 DNA reads TGTGCCAGCAGCTTATTAGCGGGAAGGGGGTACAATGAGCAGTTCTTC. Protein sequence: CASSLLAGRGYNEQFF.

The chain joins TRBV9 to TRBJ2-2; 9 nucleotides line up with TRBD2. After removal of 2 bases from V and 4 bases from J, the junction contained 12 bases not matched to a gene. Looked up from germline, CDR1 is SGDLS and CDR2 is YYNGEE. The CDR3 spans 18 residues. In DNA, the CDR3 is TGTGCCAGCAGCGTCCCCGTAGCGGGAGATGTCGGCACCGGGGAGCTGTTTTTT. This encodes CASSVPVAGDVGTGELFF.

This clonotype appeared a few times. CDR3 sequence: CASSLVTLGADLEQFF. DNA for the CDR3: TGCGCCAGCAGCTTAGTAACCCTTGGGGCTGACCTTGAGCAGTTCTTC. V usage is TRBV5-1 and J usage is TRBJ2-1; D possibly corresponds to TRBD1 (5 bases). Trimming left V 2 bases short and J 9 bases short, with 21 bases between. Germline assignment: CDR1 SGHRS and CDR2 YFSETQ. The CDR3 loop spans 16 amino acids.

Notes on this clonotype: Because it lacks the conserved phenylalanine or tryptophan at the end, this CDR3 is likely a read error. The V gene is TRBV18, the J gene TRBJ2-5; D uncertain. The CDR3 runs to 11 residues. Looked up from germline, CDR1 is KGHSH and CDR2 is LQKENI. The CDR3 loop reads CASSVGEAQYS. The CDR3 DNA reads as TGTGCCAGCTCGGTCGGAGAGGCCCAGTACTCC.

This clonotype was counted at least ten times. J is TRBJ1-2 and V is TRBV4-1; 8 bases are a match to TRBD1. CDR1 and CDR2 (germline): MGHRA, YSYEKL. V lost 3 bases and J lost 4; bases outside the gene matches: 7. CDR3 length: 15 residues. Here the CDR3 DNA reads TGCGCCAGCAGCCAGGGACAGGTGGGTTCCTATGGCTACACCTTC. Translated: CASSQGQVGSYGYTF.

This clonotype was found a few times. This sequence joins TRBV28 and TRBJ1-2, with 7 bases lining up with TRBD1. V shed 4 bases and J 5 bases; nucleotides not matched to a gene: 4. The CDR3 totals 13 residues. Germline-derived CDR1 and CDR2 are MDHEN and SYDVKM. CDR3 residues: CASSSGGRYGYTF. In DNA, the CDR3 is TGTGCCAGCAGTTCAGGGGGGAGGTATGGCTACACCTTC.

This clonotype was observed many times. V and J are TRBV5-1 and TRBJ1-4; D is uncertain. In germline, CDR1 is SGHRS, CDR2 YFSETQ. The CDR3 length is 16 residues. Between the trimmed V and J ends, which lost 4 bases and 8 bases, there was a span of 21 bases. CDR3 in amino acids: CASSTSGASRGEKLFF. In DNA form, the CDR3 reads TGCGCCAGCAGCACATCGGGAGCCTCGCGCGGGGAAAAACTGTTTTTT.

This clonotype was seen repeatedly, ten times or more. The rearrangement uses TRBV15 and TRBJ1-4; D ambiguous. This CDR3 is 15 amino acids long. V was cut by 1 base and J by 0 bases, with 6 bases left in between. Germline lookup yields CDR1 LNHNV and CDR2 YYDKDF (reference sequence). The CDR3 coding sequence is TGTGCCACCAGCAGAGTGAGAGCAACTAATGAAAAACTGTTTTTT. It codes for CATSRVRATNEKLFF.